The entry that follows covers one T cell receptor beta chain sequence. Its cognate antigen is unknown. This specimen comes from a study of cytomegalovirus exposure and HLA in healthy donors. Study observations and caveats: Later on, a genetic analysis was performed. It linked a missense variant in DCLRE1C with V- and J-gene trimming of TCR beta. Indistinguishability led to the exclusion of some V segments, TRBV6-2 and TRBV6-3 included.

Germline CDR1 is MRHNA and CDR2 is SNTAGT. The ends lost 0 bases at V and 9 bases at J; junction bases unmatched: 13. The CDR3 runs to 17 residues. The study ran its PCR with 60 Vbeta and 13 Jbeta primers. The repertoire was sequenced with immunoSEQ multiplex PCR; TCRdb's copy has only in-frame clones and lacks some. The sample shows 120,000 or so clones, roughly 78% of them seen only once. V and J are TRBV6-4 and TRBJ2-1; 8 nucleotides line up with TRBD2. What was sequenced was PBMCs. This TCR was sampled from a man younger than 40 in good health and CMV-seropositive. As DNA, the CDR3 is TGTGCCAGCAGTGACTCTATCGGTAGCGGGGTTGGCAGTGAGCAGTTCTTC. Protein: CASSDSIGSGVGSEQFF.